This T cell receptor beta chain appears in the sequencing data of a study of tumor-infiltrating lymphocytes in localized non-small cell lung cancer. Study-wide points: Technical variation could not be separated from intratumor heterogeneity here. No T-cell fraction difference was seen between IM1 and IM2 tumors.

Per germline, CDR1 SGHRS and CDR2 YFSETQ. CDR3 length equals 17 residues. Unmatched junction bases numbered 4, after V lost 1 base and J lost 0 bases. Libraries were prepared by immunoSEQ multiplex PCR; TCRdb keeps only in-frame clonotypes and omits some of them. This sample has 15,000 or so clones; less than 50% occur once, and the top ten carry roughly a sixth. On this clone itself: Its specificity is unknown.

The chain couples TRBV5-1 to TRBJ2-3, with 11 bases matching TRBD2. The sequence was collected from a human donor with non-small cell lung cancer. The specimen sequenced was lung tumor tissue. CDR3 nucleotides: TGCGCCAGCAGCTTGATCGCTAGCGGGGGGAGCACAGATACGCAGTATTTT. Its protein product is CASSLIASGGSTDTQYF.